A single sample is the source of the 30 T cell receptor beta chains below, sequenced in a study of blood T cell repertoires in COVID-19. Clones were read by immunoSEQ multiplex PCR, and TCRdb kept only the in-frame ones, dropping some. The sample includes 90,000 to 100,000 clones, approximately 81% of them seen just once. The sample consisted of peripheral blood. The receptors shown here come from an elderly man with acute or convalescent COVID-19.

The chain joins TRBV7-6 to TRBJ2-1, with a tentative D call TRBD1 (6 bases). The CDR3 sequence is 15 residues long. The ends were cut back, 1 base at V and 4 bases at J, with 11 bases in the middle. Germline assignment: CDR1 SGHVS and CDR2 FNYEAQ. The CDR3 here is CASSLVDSQYNEQFF. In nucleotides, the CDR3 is TGTGCCAGCAGCTTAGTGGACAGCCAATACAATGAGCAGTTCTTC.

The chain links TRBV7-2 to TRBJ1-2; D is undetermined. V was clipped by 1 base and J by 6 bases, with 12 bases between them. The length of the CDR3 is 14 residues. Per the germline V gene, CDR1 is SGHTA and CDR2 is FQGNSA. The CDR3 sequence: CASSLVWEHDGYTF. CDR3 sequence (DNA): TGTGCCAGCAGCTTAGTCTGGGAGCACGATGGCTACACCTTC. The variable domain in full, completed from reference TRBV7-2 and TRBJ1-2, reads GAGVSQSPSNKVTEKGKDVELRCDPISGHTALYWYRQSLGQGLEFLIYFQGNSAPDKSGLPSDRFSAERTGGSVSTLTIQRTQQEDSAVYLCASSLVWEHDGYTFGSGTRLTVV.

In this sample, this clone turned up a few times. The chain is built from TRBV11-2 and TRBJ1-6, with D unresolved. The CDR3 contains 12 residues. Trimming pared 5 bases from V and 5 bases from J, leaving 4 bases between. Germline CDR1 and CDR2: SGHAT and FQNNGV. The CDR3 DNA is TGTGCCAGCAGCCTCGATAATTCACCCCTCCACTTT. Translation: CASSLDNSPLHF. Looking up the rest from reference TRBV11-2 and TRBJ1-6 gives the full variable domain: EAGVAQSPRYKIIEKRQSVAFWCNPISGHATLYWYQQILGQGPKLLIQFQNNGVVDDSQLPKDRFSAERLKGVDSTLKIQPAKLEDSAVYLCASSLDNSPLHFGNGTRLTVT.

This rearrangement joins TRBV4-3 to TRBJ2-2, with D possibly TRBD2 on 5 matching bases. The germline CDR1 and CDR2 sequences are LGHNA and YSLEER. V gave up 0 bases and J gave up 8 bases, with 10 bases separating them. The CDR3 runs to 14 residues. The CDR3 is CASSQDWRRGELFF. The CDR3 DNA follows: TGCGCCAGCAGCCAAGATTGGAGGAGGGGGGAGCTGTTTTTT.

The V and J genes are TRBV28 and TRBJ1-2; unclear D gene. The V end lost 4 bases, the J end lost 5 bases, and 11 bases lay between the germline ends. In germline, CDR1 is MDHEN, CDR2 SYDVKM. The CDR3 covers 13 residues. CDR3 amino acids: CASSSQKPYGYTF. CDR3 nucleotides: TGTGCCAGCAGTTCACAGAAACCTTATGGCTACACCTTC.

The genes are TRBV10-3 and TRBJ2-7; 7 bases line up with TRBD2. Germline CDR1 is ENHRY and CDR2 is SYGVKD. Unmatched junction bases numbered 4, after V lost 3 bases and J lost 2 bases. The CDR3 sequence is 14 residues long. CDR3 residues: CAISEAGPPYEQYF. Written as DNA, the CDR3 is TGTGCCATCAGTGAAGCGGGACCTCCCTACGAGCAGTACTTC.

CDR3 sequence: CASSLQDRNSYEQYF. DNA for the CDR3: TGTGCCAGCAGTCTCCAGGACAGGAACTCCTACGAGCAGTACTTC. The chain employs TRBV7-6 and TRBJ2-7; 7 nucleotides agree with TRBD1. The CDR3 covers 15 residues. CDR1 SGHVS and CDR2 FNYEAQ come from the germline V gene. Losses at the gene ends were 6 bases for V and 0 bases for J; bases not matched to a gene: 8.

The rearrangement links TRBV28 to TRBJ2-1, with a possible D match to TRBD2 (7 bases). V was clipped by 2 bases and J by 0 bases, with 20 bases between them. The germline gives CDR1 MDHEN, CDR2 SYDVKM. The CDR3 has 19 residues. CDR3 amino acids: CASSLLGARRESSYNEQFF. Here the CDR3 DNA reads TGTGCCAGCAGTTTACTGGGGGCGCGGCGGGAGAGCTCCTACAATGAGCAGTTCTTC.

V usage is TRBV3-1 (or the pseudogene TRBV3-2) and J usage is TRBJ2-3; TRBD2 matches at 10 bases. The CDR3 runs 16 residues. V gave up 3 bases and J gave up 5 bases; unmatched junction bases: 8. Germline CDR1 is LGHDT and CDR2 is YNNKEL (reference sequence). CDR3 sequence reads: CASSQYRLAGGDTQYF. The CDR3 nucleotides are TGTGCCAGCAGCCAGTACCGACTAGCGGGCGGAGATACGCAGTATTTT.

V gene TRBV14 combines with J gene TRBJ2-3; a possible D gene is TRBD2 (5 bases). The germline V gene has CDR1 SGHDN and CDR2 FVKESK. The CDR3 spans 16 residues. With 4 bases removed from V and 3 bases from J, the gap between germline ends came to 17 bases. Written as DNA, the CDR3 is TGTGCCAGCAGCCCGTGGTGGGGATCGGGGACAGATACGCAGTATTTT. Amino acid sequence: CASSPWWGSGTDTQYF. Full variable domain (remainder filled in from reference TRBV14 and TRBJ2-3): EAGVTQFPSHSVIEKGQTVTLRCDPISGHDNLYWYRRVMGKEIKFLLHFVKESKQDESGMPNNRFLAERTGGTYSTLKVQPAELEDSGVYFCASSPWWGSGTDTQYFGPGTRLTVL.

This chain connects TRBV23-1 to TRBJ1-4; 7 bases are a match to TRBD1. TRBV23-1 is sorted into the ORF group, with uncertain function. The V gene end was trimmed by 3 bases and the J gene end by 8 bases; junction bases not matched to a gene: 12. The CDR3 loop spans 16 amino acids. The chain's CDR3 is CASSHGRQGVGEKLFF. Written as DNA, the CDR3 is TGCGCCAGCAGTCATGGGAGACAGGGAGTAGGCGAAAAACTGTTTTTT.

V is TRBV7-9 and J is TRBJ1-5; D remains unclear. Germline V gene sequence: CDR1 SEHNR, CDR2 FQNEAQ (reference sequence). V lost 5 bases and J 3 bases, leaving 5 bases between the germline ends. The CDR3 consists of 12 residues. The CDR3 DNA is TGTGCCAGCAGCCCTCCCAATCAGCCCCAGCATTTT. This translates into CASSPPNQPQHF.

The CDR3 sequence: CASSLTLGLAGSYNEQFF. CDR3 coding DNA: TGTGCCAGCAGCTTAACGTTGGGACTAGCGGGCTCCTACAATGAGCAGTTCTTC. V is TRBV7-3 and J is TRBJ2-1; 12 bases fit TRBD2. The CDR3 extends over 18 amino acids. Germline CDR1 reads SGHTA; CDR2 reads FQGTGA. V dropped 0 bases and J dropped 0; count of bases not matched to a gene: 3.

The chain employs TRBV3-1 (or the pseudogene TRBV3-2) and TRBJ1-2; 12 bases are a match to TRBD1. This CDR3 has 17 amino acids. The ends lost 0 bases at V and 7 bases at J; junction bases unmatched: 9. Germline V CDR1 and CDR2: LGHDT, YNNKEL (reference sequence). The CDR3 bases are TGTGCCAGCAGCCAAGAAGGGACAGGGGGCGGGTACCCTGGCTACACCTTC. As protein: CASSQEGTGGGYPGYTF.

The CDR3 reads CASSSPGGGNTEAFF. DNA of the CDR3: TGTGCCAGCAGTTCCCCAGGGGGAGGGAACACTGAAGCTTTCTTT. V gene TRBV28 combines with J gene TRBJ1-1; 7 positions match TRBD1. Germline trimming cut 4 bases from V and 1 base from J; bases unmatched to any gene: 6. The CDR3 consists of 15 residues. Germline loops: CDR1 MDHEN, CDR2 SYDVKM.

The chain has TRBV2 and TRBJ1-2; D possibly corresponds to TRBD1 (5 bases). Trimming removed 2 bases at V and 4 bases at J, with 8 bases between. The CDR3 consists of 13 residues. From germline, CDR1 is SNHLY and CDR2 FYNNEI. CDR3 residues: CASSESGIYGYTF. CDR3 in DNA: TGTGCCAGCAGTGAATCAGGGATCTATGGCTACACCTTC.

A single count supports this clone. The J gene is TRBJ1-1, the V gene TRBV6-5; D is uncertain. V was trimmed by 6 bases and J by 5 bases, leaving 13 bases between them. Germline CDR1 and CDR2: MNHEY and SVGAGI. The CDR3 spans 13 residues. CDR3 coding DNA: TGTGCCAGCAGCCCAAGCAGGTGGACTGAAGCTTTCTTT. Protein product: CASSPSRWTEAFF.

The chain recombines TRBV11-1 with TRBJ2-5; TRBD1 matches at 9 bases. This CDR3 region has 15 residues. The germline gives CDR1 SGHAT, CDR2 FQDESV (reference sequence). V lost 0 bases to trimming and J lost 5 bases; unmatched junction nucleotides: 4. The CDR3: CASSLATGGRETQYF. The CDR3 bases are TGTGCCAGCAGCTTAGCGACAGGGGGAAGGGAGACCCAGTACTTC.

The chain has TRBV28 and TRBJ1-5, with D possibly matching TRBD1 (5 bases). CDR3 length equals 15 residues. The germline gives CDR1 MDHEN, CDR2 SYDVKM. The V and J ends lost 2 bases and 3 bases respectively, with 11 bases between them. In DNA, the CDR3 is TGTGCCAGCAGTTTAAGACAGCTTCCCAATCAGCCCCAGCATTTT. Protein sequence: CASSLRQLPNQPQHF.

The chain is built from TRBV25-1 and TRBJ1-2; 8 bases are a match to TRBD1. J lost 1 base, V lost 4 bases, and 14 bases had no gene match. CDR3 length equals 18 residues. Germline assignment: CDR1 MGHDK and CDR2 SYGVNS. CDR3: CASSVDLRDRPLNYGYTF. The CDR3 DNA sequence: TGTGCCAGCAGTGTAGACCTGAGGGACAGGCCTCTTAACTATGGCTACACCTTC.

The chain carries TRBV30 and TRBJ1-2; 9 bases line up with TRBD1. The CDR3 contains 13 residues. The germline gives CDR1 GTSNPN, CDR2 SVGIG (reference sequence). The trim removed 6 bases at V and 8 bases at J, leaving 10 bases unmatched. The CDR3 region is CACPLGQGEGYTF. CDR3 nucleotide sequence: TGTGCCTGCCCACTGGGACAGGGCGAGGGCTACACCTTC.

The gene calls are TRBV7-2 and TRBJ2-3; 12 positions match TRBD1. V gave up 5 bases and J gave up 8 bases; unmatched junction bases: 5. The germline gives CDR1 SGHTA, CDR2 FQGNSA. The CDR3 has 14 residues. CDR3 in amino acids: CASSGDRGRSTQYF. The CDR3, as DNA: TGTGCCAGCAGCGGGGACAGGGGGCGCAGTACGCAGTATTTT.

This CDR3 reads CASSSTGNQPQHF. The DNA of the CDR3 is TGTGCCAGCAGTTCGACAGGGAACCAGCCCCAGCATTTT. This sequence joins TRBV27 and TRBJ1-5; 7 bases fit TRBD1. The trim removed 4 bases at V and 7 bases at J, leaving 4 bases unmatched. The length of the CDR3 is 13 residues. Germline V lookup: CDR1 MNHEY, CDR2 SMNVEV (reference sequence).

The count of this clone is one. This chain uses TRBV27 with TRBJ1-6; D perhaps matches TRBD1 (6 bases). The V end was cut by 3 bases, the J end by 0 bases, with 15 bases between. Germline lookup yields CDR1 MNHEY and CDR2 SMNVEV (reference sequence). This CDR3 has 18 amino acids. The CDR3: CASSFGTPLSSYNSPLHF. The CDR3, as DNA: TGTGCCAGCAGTTTCGGGACACCACTTAGCTCCTATAATTCACCCCTCCACTTT.

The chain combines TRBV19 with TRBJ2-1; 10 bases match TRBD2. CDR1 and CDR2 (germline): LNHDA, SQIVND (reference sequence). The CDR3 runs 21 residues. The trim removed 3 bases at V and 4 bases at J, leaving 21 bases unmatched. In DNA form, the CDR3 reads TGTGCCAGTAGTATTAAACAGACTCTAGCGGGAGCGCCAAGGGTGTACAATGAGCAGTTCTTC. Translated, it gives CASSIKQTLAGAPRVYNEQFF.

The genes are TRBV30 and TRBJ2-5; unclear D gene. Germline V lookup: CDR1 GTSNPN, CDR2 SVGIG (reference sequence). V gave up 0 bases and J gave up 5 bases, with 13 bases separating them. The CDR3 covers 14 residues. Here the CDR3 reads CAWSVLGRRETQYF. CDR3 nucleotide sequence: TGTGCCTGGAGTGTACTCGGCCGCAGGGAGACCCAGTACTTC.

The CDR3 region is CASRKPGVAGETQYF. CDR3 nucleotide sequence: TGTGCCAGCAGAAAACCCGGGGTAGCTGGAGAGACCCAGTACTTC. The genes are TRBV11-2 and TRBJ2-5, with a tentative D call TRBD2 (5 bases). CDR1 and CDR2 from the germline V gene are SGHAT and FQNNGV. The CDR3 loop spans 15 amino acids. Trimming pared 6 bases from V and 4 bases from J, leaving 18 bases between.

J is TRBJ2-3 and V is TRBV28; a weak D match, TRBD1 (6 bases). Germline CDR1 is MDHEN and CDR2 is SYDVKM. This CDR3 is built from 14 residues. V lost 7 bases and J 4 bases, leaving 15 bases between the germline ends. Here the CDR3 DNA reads TGTGCCAGCACCTTATTACAGGGACCAGATACGCAGTATTTT. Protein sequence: CASTLLQGPDTQYF.

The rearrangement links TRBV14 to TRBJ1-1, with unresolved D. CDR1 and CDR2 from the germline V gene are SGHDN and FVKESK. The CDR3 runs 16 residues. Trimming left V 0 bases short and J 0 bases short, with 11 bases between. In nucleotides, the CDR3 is TGTGCCAGCAGCCAAGAACTAGGGCGTCTGAACACTGAAGCTTTCTTT. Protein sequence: CASSQELGRLNTEAFF.

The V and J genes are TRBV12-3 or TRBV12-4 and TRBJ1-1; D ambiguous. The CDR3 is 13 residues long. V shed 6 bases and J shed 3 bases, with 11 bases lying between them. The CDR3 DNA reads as TGTGCCAGCAGCCGTATACGGGACACTGAAGCTTTCTTT. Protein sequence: CASSRIRDTEAFF.